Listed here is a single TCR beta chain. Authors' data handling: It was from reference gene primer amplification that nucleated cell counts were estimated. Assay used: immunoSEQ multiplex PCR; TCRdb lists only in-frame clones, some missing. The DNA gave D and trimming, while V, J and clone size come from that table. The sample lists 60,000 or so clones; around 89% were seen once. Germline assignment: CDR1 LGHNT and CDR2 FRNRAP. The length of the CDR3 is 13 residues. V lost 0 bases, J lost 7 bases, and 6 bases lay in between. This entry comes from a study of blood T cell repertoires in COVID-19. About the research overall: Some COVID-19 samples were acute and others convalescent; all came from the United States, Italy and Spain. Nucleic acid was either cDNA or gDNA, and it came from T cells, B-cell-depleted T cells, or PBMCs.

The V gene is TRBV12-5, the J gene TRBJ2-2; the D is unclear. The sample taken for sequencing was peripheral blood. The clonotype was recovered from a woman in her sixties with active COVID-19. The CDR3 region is CASGLVFNGELFF. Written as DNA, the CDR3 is TGTGCTAGTGGTTTGGTATTCAACGGGGAGCTGTTTTTT. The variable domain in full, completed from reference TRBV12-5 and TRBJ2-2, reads DARVTQTPRHKVTEMGQEVTMRCQPILGHNTVFWYRQTMMQGLELLAYFRNRAPLDDSGMPKDRFSAEMPDATLATLKIQPSEPRDSAVYFCASGLVFNGELFFGEGSRLTVL.